This entry describes one T cell receptor beta chain. These data come from a study of blood T cell repertoires in COVID-19. Study at large: Whether acute or convalescent, the COVID-19 samples came from the United States, Italy and Spain. T cells, B-cell-depleted T cells, or PBMCs provided the cDNA or gDNA that served as material.

In the authors' methods: Amplification with reference gene primers provided the estimates of nucleated cell counts. Clones were read by immunoSEQ multiplex PCR, and TCRdb kept only the in-frame ones, dropping some. V and J calls and clone size are as listed in that table; D and trimming were resolved from the DNA. The data contain 300,000 to 350,000 clones, almost 90% of them singletons. Patients in Seattle were enrolled during active infection, then followed longitudinally. The sample consisted of peripheral blood. The origin of this receptor is a woman in her thirties or forties with COVID-19, enrolled during active disease.

The CDR3 is CASSSRVAGQETQYF. DNA for the CDR3: TGTGCCAGCAGCTCCCGAGTAGCGGGGCAAGAGACCCAGTACTTC. The J gene is TRBJ2-5, the V gene TRBV7-2; 8 nucleotides agree with TRBD2. There are 15 residues in the CDR3. Germline lookup yields CDR1 SGHTA and CDR2 FQGNSA. V shed 4 bases and J 2 bases; nucleotides not matched to a gene: 6.